The next 22 T cell receptor beta chains were all read from a single sample in a study of cytomegalovirus exposure and HLA in healthy donors (dated by TCRdb to about 2017). The library was obtained by the immunoSEQ multiplex PCR assay. The multiplex PCR relied on a mix of 60 forward primers for TCR Vbeta segments and 13 reverse primers for TCR Jbeta segments. TCRdb took over this immuneACCESS table, retaining in-frame rearrangements with V and J assigned. Such tables are incomplete; in checked studies, under half of the missing clones stem from an unresolved V gene, and the remainder is unexplained. The sample table lists roughly 100,000 clones, about 74% of them with a count of one. The ten largest clones capture 9.6% of the sample. Source material: PBMCs. These receptors all come from a male donor in good health and CMV-seropositive.

The V and J genes are TRBV5-5 and TRBJ2-4; perhaps TRBD1 as D (5 bases). CDR1 is SGHKS and CDR2 is YYEKEE in the germline V gene (reference sequence). The CDR3 is 14 residues long. V lost 2 bases and J 7 bases, leaving 13 bases between the germline ends. The CDR3 nucleotides are TGTGCCAGCAGCTTAGAAAGGGGTGGGAACATTCAGTACTTC. Protein: CASSLERGGNIQYF.

This sequence joins TRBV28 and TRBJ2-3; 13 bases map to TRBD2. V lost 6 bases to trimming and J lost 7 bases; unmatched junction nucleotides: 13. This CDR3 comprises 17 residues. Germline CDR1 is MDHEN and CDR2 is SYDVKM. Here the CDR3 reads CASSRIGTSGIRNTQYF. DNA of the CDR3: TGTGCCAGCAGCCGAATCGGGACTAGCGGGATTCGAAATACGCAGTATTTT.

The V call is TRBV7-9, the J call TRBJ1-2; 8 bases are a match to TRBD1. Germline V gives CDR1 SEHNR, CDR2 FQNEAQ (reference sequence). After removal of 5 bases from V and 4 bases from J, the junction contained 12 bases not matched to a gene. The CDR3 covers 16 residues. The CDR3 reads CASSQMRQGAGYGYTF. The DNA for the CDR3 is TGTGCCAGCAGCCAGATGCGGCAGGGGGCAGGCTATGGCTACACCTTC.

V and J are TRBV7-9 and TRBJ2-6, with D possibly being TRBD1 (6 bases). Per the germline V gene, CDR1 is SEHNR and CDR2 is FQNEAQ (reference sequence). This CDR3 region has 16 residues. Trimming left V 4 bases short and J 0 bases short, with 10 bases between. CDR3 nucleotides: TGTGCCAGCAGCTGGGACATCCCCTCTGGGGCCAACGTCCTGACTTTC. Translated, it gives CASSWDIPSGANVLTF. The variable domain in full, with the rest retrieved from reference TRBV7-9 and TRBJ2-6, is DTGVSQNPRHKITKRGQNVTFRCDPISEHNRLYWYRQTLGQGPEFLTYFQNEAQLEKSRLLSDRFSAERPKGSFSTLEIQRTEQGDSAMYLCASSWDIPSGANVLTFGAGSRLTVL.

The V and J genes are TRBV30 and TRBJ2-3, with 11 bases matching TRBD1. Germline assignment: CDR1 GTSNPN and CDR2 SVGIG (reference sequence). The CDR3 sequence is 14 residues long. With V trimmed by 4 bases and J by 3 bases, 3 bases remained unmatched. For the CDR3, the DNA is TGTGCCTGGAACCGGGACAGGGGGACAGATACGCAGTATTTT. Translation: CAWNRDRGTDTQYF. Filled out from reference TRBV30 and TRBJ2-3, the complete variable domain reads SQTIHQWPATLVQPVGSPLSLECTVEGTSNPNLYWYRQAAGRGLQLLFYSVGIGQISSEVPQNLSASRPQDRQFILSSKKLLLSDSGFYLCAWNRDRGTDTQYFGPGTRLTVL.

V is TRBV7-3 and J is TRBJ2-1; no clear D gene. The germline V gene has CDR1 SGHTA and CDR2 FQGTGA. The CDR3 spans 15 residues. V was clipped by 5 bases and J by 0 bases, with 11 bases between them. CDR3 region: CASSAALSSYNEQFF. The DNA for the CDR3 is TGTGCCAGCAGCGCCGCGTTGAGCTCCTACAATGAGCAGTTCTTC.

The genes are TRBV9 and TRBJ2-3; 11 bases fit TRBD2. CDR1 is SGDLS and CDR2 is YYNGEE in the germline V gene. With 4 bases clipped from V and 3 bases from J, the junction kept 10 bases outside the gene matches. The CDR3 has 17 residues. For the CDR3, the DNA is TGTGCCAGCAGCTCACCTACCGGGACTAGCGGAACAGATACGCAGTATTTT. It translates to CASSSPTGTSGTDTQYF.

The CDR3 sequence: CASSQDTPEAGELFF. In DNA form, the CDR3 reads TGTGCCAGCAGCCAAGATACCCCTGAGGCCGGGGAGCTGTTTTTT. The chain recombines TRBV14 with TRBJ2-2, with D unresolved. The CDR3 spans 15 residues. Germline V lookup: CDR1 SGHDN, CDR2 FVKESK. V lost 0 bases and J 6 bases, leaving 11 bases between the germline ends.

V usage is TRBV6-1 and J usage is TRBJ1-5, with TRBD1 identical over 12 bases. The CDR3 sequence is 15 residues long. With V trimmed by 6 bases and J by 7 bases, 7 bases remained unmatched. CDR1 is MNHNS and CDR2 is SASEGT in the germline V gene. DNA for the CDR3: TGTGCCAGCAGCGGGACAGGGGGCTCGAGACAGCCCCAGCATTTT. Translated: CASSGTGGSRQPQHF.

V and J are TRBV7-9 and TRBJ2-7, with no clear D. V lost 1 base and J 8 bases, leaving 15 bases between the germline ends. Germline CDR1 SEHNR, CDR2 FQNEAQ (reference sequence). This CDR3 is built from 14 residues. The CDR3 region is CASSLDGGTRKQYF. CDR3 DNA sequence: TGTGCCAGCAGCTTAGACGGCGGCACAAGGAAGCAGTACTTC. The full variable domain, in which reference TRBV7-9 and TRBJ2-7 provide the parts outside the CDR3, is DTGVSQNPRHKITKRGQNVTFRCDPISEHNRLYWYRQTLGQGPEFLTYFQNEAQLEKSRLLSDRFSAERPKGSFSTLEIQRTEQGDSAMYLCASSLDGGTRKQYFGPGTRLTVT.

This clone showed up just a few times. V and J are TRBV27 and TRBJ1-1; a possible D gene is TRBD1 (6 bases). The CDR3 has 11 residues. Per germline, CDR1 MNHEY and CDR2 SMNVEV (reference sequence). Trimming pared 7 bases from V and 4 bases from J, leaving 7 bases between. Here the CDR3 DNA reads TGTGCCAGCACCAGGGGCACTGAAGCTTTCTTT. Translation: CASTRGTEAFF.

The rearrangement uses TRBV5-1 and TRBJ1-6; 9 bases are a match to TRBD1. After removal of 0 bases from V and 9 bases from J, the junction contained 4 bases not matched to a gene. Per the germline V gene, CDR1 is SGHRS and CDR2 is YFSETQ. The CDR3 consists of 15 residues. The CDR3: CASSLEGQGSSPLHF. The CDR3 DNA reads as TGCGCCAGCAGCTTGGAGGGACAGGGCAGTTCACCCCTCCACTTT.

This clone was seen more than once but under ten times. The chain combines TRBV5-4 with TRBJ2-2; D possibly corresponds to TRBD1 (5 bases). Germline CDR1 is SGHNT and CDR2 is YYREEE (reference sequence). V was trimmed by 1 base and J by 1 base, leaving 8 bases between them. The CDR3 totals 15 residues. CDR3 region: CASSLPTGNTGELFF. The CDR3, as DNA: TGTGCCAGCAGCTTGCCAACAGGGAACACCGGGGAGCTGTTTTTT.

The CDR3 DNA sequence: TGTGCCAGCAGAACCGACAGGGGGTCAGGCAATCAGCCCCAGCATTTT. Translated: CASRTDRGSGNQPQHF. The chain employs TRBV6-6 and TRBJ1-5, with TRBD1 matching over 9 bases. V lost 6 bases to trimming and J lost 2 bases; unmatched junction nucleotides: 8. There are 16 residues in the CDR3. The germline V gene has CDR1 MNHNY and CDR2 SVGAGI (reference sequence).

The CDR3 loop is CASSQTGSAEQFF. CDR3 nucleotides: TGTGCCAGCAGCCAGACGGGAAGCGCTGAGCAGTTCTTC. This chain uses TRBV11-2 with TRBJ2-1; a possible D gene is TRBD2 (5 bases). Trimming left V 5 bases short and J 9 bases short, with 14 bases between. CDR3 size: 13 residues. Germline CDR1 is SGHAT and CDR2 is FQNNGV.

V is TRBV19 and J is TRBJ2-1, with D unclear. The CDR3 covers 13 residues. With 4 bases removed from V and 2 bases from J, the gap between germline ends came to 6 bases. CDR1 is LNHDA, CDR2 SQIVND, per germline (reference sequence). CDR3 DNA: TGTGCCAGTAGTACCTCCCCCTACAATGAGCAGTTCTTC. Translating it yields CASSTSPYNEQFF.

The chain recombines TRBV5-6 with TRBJ2-3; TRBD2 matches 8 bases. Germline V gene sequence: CDR1 SGHDT, CDR2 YYEEEE. The CDR3 is 17 amino acids. V was clipped by 0 bases and J by 0 bases; unmatched bases: 6. The CDR3 bases are TGTGCCAGCAGCTTGGCATGGGCTAGCGGGAGCACAGATACGCAGTATTTT. As protein: CASSLAWASGSTDTQYF. Full variable domain (outside the CDR3, taken from reference TRBV5-6 and TRBJ2-3): DAGVTQSPTHLIKTRGQQVTLRCSPKSGHDTVSWYQQALGQGPQFIFQYYEEEERQRGNFPDRFSGHQFPNYSSELNVNALLLGDSALYLCASSLAWASGSTDTQYFGPGTRLTVL.

The chain uses TRBV23-1 and TRBJ1-4, with a weak D call TRBD1 (5 bases). TRBV23-1 qualifies as an ORF whose function is uncertain. The germline V and J ends were trimmed by 8 bases and 7 bases, with 17 bases remaining between them. The CDR3 runs to 14 residues. The CDR3 DNA reads as TGCGCCAGCGCCCCATTAGGCGGGGGTGAAAAACTGTTTTTT. This sequence encodes CASAPLGGGEKLFF.

This clone was detected only once. The chain uses TRBV6-1 and TRBJ1-2, with a tentative D call TRBD1 (6 bases). The CDR3 is 14 amino acids. The V end was cut by 7 bases, the J end by 8 bases, with 20 bases between. Looked up from germline, CDR1 is MNHNS and CDR2 is SASEGT. The CDR3 sequence is CASTTSGGAEGYTF. CDR3 in DNA: TGTGCCAGCACCACTAGTGGGGGCGCCGAAGGCTACACCTTC.

This clone turned up a few times. The genes are TRBV10-1 and TRBJ2-1; D gene uncertain. V was trimmed by 2 bases and J by 1 base, leaving 12 bases between them. Per germline, CDR1 WNHNN and CDR2 SYGVQD (reference sequence). The CDR3 runs 16 residues. This CDR3 is CASSEEEGESYNEQFF. In DNA, the CDR3 is TGCGCCAGCAGTGAGGAAGAAGGAGAATCCTACAATGAGCAGTTCTTC.

The chain carries TRBV5-1 and TRBJ2-7, with 11 bases aligning to TRBD2. Per germline, CDR1 SGHRS and CDR2 YFSETQ. This CDR3 has 15 amino acids. J was trimmed by 3 bases and V by 4 bases; bases with no gene match: 6. The CDR3 DNA sequence: TGCGCCAGCAGCCTGGGCGGGACTAGCGGCTACGAGCAGTACTTC. Its translation: CASSLGGTSGYEQYF.

V gene TRBV7-2 combines with J gene TRBJ2-5; D gene ambiguous. The CDR3 spans 13 residues. V gave up 6 bases and J gave up 0 bases, with 8 bases separating them. Germline V gene lookup returns CDR1 SGHTA and CDR2 FQGNSA. The CDR3 DNA follows: TGTGCCAGCAGACAAGACAACCAAGAGACCCAGTACTTC. It translates to CASRQDNQETQYF.